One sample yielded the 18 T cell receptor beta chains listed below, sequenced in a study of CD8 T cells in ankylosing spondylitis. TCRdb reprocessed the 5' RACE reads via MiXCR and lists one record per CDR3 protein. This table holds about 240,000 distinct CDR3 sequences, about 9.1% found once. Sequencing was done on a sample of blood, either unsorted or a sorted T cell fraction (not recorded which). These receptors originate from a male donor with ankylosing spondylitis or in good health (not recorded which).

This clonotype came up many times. CDR3 residues: CASSPSPGDTQYF. The CDR3 DNA reads as TGTGCCAGCAGTCCTAGCCCAGGAGATACGCAGTATTTT. The chain joins TRBV12-3 or TRBV12-4 to TRBJ2-3, with TRBD2 as a possible D gene (5 bases). V shed 5 bases and J shed 5 bases, with 11 bases lying between them. The CDR3 loop spans 13 amino acids.

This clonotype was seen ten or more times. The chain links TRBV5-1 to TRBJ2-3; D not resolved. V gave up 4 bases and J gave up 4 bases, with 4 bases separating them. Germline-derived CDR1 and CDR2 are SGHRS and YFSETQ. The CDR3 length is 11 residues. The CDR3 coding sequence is TGCGCCAGCAGCGGGTCAGATACGCAGTATTTT. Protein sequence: CASSGSDTQYF.

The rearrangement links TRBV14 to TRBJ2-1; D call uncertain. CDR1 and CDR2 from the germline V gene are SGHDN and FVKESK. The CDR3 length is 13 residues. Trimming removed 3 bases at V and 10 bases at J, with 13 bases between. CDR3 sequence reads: CASSHPLPAEQFF. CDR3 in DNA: TGTGCCAGCAGCCACCCCCTACCAGCCGAGCAGTTCTTC.

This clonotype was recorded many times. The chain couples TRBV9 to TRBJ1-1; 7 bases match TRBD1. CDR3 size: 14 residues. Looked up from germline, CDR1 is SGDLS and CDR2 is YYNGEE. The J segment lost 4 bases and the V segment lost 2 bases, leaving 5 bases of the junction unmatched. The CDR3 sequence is CASSVDRAPTEAFF. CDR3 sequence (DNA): TGTGCCAGCAGCGTTGACAGGGCCCCCACTGAAGCTTTCTTT. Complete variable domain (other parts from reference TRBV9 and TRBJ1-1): DSGVTQTPKHLITATGQRVTLRCSPRSGDLSVYWYQQSLDQGLQFLIQYYNGEERAKGNILERFSAQQFPDLHSELNLSSLELGDSALYFCASSVDRAPTEAFFGQGTRLTVV.

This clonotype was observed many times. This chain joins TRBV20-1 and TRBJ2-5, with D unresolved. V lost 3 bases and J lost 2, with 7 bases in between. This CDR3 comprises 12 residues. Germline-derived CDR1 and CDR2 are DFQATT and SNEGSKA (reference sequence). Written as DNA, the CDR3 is TGCAGTGCTAGCAGACCGCAAGAGACCCAGTACTTC. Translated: CSASRPQETQYF.

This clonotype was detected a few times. CDR3 residues: CASSSEGVGDTQYF. The CDR3 region has the DNA TGTGCCAGCAGTTCGGAGGGAGTAGGGGATACGCAGTATTTT. The gene calls are TRBV6-5 and TRBJ2-3; perhaps TRBD2 as D (6 bases). The CDR3 runs 14 residues. Germline loops: CDR1 MNHEY, CDR2 SVGAGI. V shed 4 bases and J shed 6 bases, with 14 bases lying between them.

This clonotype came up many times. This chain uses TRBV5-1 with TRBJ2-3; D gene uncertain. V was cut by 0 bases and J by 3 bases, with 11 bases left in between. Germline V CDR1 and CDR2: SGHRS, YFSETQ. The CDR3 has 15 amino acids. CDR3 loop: CASSLDSERTDTQYF. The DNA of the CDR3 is TGCGCCAGCAGCTTGGACAGTGAAAGGACAGATACGCAGTATTTT.

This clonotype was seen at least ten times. The CDR3 coding sequence is TGTGCCAGCAGCATCCGGGACTACACAGATACGCAGTATTTT. It encodes CASSIRDYTDTQYF. The chain joins TRBV7-8 to TRBJ2-3, with TRBD2 matching over 7 bases. This CDR3 is built from 14 residues. CDR1 and CDR2 (germline): SGHVS, FQNEAQ. Trimming at V came to 5 bases and at J to 2 bases, leaving 4 bases not matched to a gene.

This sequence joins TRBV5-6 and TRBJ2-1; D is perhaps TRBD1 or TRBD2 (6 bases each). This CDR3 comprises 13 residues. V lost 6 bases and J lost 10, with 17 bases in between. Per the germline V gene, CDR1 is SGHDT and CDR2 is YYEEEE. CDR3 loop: CASIRSGAREQFF. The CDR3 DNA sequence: TGTGCCAGCATCCGATCGGGGGCGAGGGAGCAGTTCTTC.

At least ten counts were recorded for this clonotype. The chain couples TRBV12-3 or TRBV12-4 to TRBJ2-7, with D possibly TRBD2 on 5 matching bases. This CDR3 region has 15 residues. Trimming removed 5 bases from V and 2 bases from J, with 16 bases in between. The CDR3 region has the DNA TGTGCCAGCAGTGGACTGCACCCTTTCCCCTACGAGCAGTACTTC. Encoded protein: CASSGLHPFPYEQYF.

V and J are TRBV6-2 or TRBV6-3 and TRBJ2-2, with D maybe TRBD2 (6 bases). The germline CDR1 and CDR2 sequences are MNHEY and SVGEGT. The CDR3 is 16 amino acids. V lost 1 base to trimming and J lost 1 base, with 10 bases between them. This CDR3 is CASSYFGRVNTGELFF. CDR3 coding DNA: TGTGCCAGCAGTTACTTCGGGAGAGTGAACACCGGGGAGCTGTTTTTT.

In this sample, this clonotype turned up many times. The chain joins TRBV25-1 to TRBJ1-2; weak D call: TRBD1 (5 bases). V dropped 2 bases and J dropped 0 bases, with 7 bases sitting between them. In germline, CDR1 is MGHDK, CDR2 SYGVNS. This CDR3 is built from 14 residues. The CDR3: CASSEGGANYGYTF. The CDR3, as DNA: TGTGCCAGCAGTGAAGGGGGTGCTAACTATGGCTACACCTTC.

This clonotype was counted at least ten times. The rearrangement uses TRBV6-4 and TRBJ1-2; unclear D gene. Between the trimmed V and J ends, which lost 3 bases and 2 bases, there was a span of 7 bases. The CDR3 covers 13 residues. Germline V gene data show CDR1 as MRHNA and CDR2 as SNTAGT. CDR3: CASSEGVNYGYTF. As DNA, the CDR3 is TGTGCCAGCAGTGAAGGCGTAAACTATGGCTACACCTTC.

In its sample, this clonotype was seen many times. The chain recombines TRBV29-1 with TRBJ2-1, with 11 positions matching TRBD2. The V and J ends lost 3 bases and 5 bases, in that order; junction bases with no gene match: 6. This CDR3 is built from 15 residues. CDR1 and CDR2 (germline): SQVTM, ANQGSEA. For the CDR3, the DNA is TGCAGCGTTGACCCACTAGCGGGGGCTCACAATGAGCAGTTCTTC. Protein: CSVDPLAGAHNEQFF.

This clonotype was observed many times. CDR3 DNA: TGCGCCAGCAGCCAAGACAGACTATCTACAGATGAGCAGTTCTTC. It is translated as CASSQDRLSTDEQFF. The chain couples TRBV5-1 to TRBJ2-1; D may correspond to TRBD1 or TRBD2 (5 bases each). The germline V gene encodes CDR1 SGHRS and CDR2 YFSETQ. V lost 4 bases, J lost 8 bases, and 19 bases lay in between. The CDR3 has 15 residues.

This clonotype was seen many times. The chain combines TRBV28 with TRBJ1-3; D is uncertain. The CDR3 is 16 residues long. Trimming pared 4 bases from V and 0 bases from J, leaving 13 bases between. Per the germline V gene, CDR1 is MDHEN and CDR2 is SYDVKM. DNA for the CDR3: TGTGCCAGCAGTTGGAAGCCAGAGAGCTCTGGAAACACCATATATTTT. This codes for CASSWKPESSGNTIYF.

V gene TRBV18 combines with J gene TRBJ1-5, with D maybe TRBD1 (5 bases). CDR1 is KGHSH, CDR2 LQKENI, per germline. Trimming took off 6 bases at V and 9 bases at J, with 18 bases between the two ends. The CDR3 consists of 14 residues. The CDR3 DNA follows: TGTGCCAGCTCCCTCGGGGGGGGTGAATCGCCCCAGCATTTT. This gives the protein CASSLGGGESPQHF. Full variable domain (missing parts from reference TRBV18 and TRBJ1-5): NAGVMQNPRHLVRRRGQEARLRCSPMKGHSHVYWYRQLPEEGLKFMVYLQKENIIDESGMPKERFSAEFPKEGPSILRIQQVVRGDSAAYFCASSLGGGESPQHFGDGTRLSIL.

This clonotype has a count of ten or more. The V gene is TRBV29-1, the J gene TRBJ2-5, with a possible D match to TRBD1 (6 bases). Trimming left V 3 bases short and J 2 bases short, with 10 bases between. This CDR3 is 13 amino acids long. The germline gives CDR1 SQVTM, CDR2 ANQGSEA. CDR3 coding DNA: TGCAGCGTTGACCCGACAGGACAAGAGACCCAGTACTTC. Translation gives CSVDPTGQETQYF. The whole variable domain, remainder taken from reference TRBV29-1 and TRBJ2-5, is SAVISQKPSRDICQRGTSLTIQCQVDSQVTMMFWYRQQPGQSLTLIATANQGSEATYESGFVIDKFPISRPNLTFSTLTVSNMSPEDSSIYLCSVDPTGQETQYFGPGTRLLVL.